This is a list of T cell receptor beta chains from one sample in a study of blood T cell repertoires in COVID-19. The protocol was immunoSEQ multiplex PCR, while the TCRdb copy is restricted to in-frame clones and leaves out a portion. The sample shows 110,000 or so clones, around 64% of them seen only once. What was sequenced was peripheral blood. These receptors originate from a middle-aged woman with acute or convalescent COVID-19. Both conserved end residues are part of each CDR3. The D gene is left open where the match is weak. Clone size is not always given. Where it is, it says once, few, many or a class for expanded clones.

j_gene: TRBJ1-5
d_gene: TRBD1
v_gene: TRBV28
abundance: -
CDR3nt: TGTGCCAGCAGTCTGTCACAGGGGACTAGCAATCAGCCCCAGCATTTT
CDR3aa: CASSLSQGTSNQPQHF

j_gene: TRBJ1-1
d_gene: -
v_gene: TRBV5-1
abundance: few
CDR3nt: TGCGCCAGCAGCCCACAGGGACAAGAGAACACTGAAGCTTTCTTT
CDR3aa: CASSPQGQENTEAFF

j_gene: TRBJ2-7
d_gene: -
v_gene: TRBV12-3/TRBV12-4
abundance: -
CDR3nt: TGTGCCAGCGCTGGGGGGGAGCAGTACTTC
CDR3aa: CASAGGEQYF

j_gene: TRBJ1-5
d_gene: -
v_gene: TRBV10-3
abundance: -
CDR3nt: TGTGCCATCCAGGACAGTTATAGCAATCAGCCCCAGCATTTT
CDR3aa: CAIQDSYSNQPQHF

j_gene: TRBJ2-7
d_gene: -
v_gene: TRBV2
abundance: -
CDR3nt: TGTGCCACCATAAGGACAGAAGCCTACGAGCAGTACTTC
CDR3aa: CATIRTEAYEQYF

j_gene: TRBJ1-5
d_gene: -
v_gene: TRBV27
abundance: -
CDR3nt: TGTGCCAGCAGTCTAGCGGGTGATAGCAATCAGCCCCAGCATTTT
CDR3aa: CASSLAGDSNQPQHF

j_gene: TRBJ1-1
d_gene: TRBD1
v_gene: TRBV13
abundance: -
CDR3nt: TGTGCCAGCAGCTTGGGGGACAGGAGGAACACTGAAGCTTTCTTT
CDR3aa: CASSLGDRRNTEAFF

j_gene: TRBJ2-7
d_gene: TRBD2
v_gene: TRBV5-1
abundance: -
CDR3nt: TGCGCCCGCAGCGGGGGAGGGCGGGGGGAGCAGTACTTC
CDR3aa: CARSGGGRGEQYF

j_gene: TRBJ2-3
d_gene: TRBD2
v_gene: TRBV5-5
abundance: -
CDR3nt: TGTGCCAGCAGCTTGTCTAGCGGAATGACAGATACGCAGTATTTT
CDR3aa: CASSLSSGMTDTQYF

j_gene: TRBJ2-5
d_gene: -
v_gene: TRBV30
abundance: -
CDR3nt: TGTGCCTGGAGGTGGCGGGAGACCCAGTACTTC
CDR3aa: CAWRWRETQYF

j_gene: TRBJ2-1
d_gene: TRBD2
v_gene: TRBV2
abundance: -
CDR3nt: TGTGCCAGCAGTGAAGGGCTAGCGGGGGTCGATCTCTACAATGAGCAGTTCTTC
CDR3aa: CASSEGLAGVDLYNEQFF

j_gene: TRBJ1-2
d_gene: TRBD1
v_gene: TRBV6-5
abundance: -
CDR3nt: TGTGCCAGCAGGGGGGACAGGGAGGGAGATGGCTACACCTTC
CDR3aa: CASRGDREGDGYTF

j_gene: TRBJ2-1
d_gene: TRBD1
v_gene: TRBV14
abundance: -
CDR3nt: TGTGCCAGCAGCCAAGTAGGGACAGGGAATGAGCAGTTCTTC
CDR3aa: CASSQVGTGNEQFF

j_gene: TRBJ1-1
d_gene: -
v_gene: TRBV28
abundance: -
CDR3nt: TGTGCCAGCAGTTTGAGGTTTGTCCCCGACCCTGAAGCTTTCTTT
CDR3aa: CASSLRFVPDPEAFF